This T cell receptor (beta chain) was captured in a study of shared clonotypes between healthy human individuals. V was cut by 9 bases and J by 0 bases, with 20 bases left in between. CDR3 size: 16 residues. Looked up from germline, CDR1 is MNHEY and CDR2 is SMNVEV (reference sequence). General study findings and limits: Although depth was large, rarefaction showed that sequencing of the sorted subsets was incomplete. In having few donors, the study represented limited genetic and exposure-history diversity. Estimated richness was generally greater in naive than memory subsets.

Several immunoSEQ plates held equal portions of the genomic DNA taken from each subset. This table comes from immunoSEQ multiplex PCR, and its TCRdb copy is limited to in-frame clones, with some not included. Of almost 700,000 clones in the sample, about 91% were seen once. Naive-designated CD8 cells lacked CD45RO, were positively enriched for CCR7, and omitted terminally differentiated effector memory CD45RA+ cells. Concerning this clone itself: Antigen unknown.

V is TRBV27 and J is TRBJ1-1; a possible D gene is TRBD1 (6 bases). Sequencing was performed on naive CD8+ T cells sorted from blood. The receptor's source is a man aged 30-40 years in good health. The CDR3 nucleotides read TGTGCCAGTTTATTGACAGGCCCCTCCATGAACACTGAAGCTTTCTTT. This gives the protein CASLLTGPSMNTEAFF.